These 11 T cell receptor beta chains came from one sample sequenced in a study of T cells in Graves' hyperthyroidism and ophthalmopathy. RNA transcripts served as the template for amplifying TCR beta CDR3 regions. The HTBI primer set was used in a first-round RT-PCR of the TCR CDR3. TCRdb reprocessed the multiplex PCR reads with MiXCR, giving one entry per CDR3 protein. The sample comprises about 350,000 distinct CDR3 sequences, over 11% of which are singletons, and 20% to 25% rests with the top ten. The sample was blood. These receptors were obtained from a woman aged 30 to 39 with Graves' hyperthyroidism.

This clonotype was picked up a small number of times. Written as DNA, the CDR3 is TGCGCCAGCGCCCCTAACGTCGGGGAGCTGTTTTTT. Its protein product is CASAPNVGELFF. J is TRBJ2-2 and V is TRBV5-1; D remains unclear. Germline lookup yields CDR1 SGHRS and CDR2 YFSETQ. V was cut by 7 bases and J by 7 bases, with 11 bases left in between. The CDR3 is made up of 12 amino acids.

Concerning this clonotype itself: At one end the junction does not follow the germline gene, possibly because of a read error. This CDR3 is CSAGDRGNYKQYF. The CDR3 DNA is TGCAGTGCTGGGGACAGGGGCAACTACAAGCAGTACTTC. This chain links TRBV20-1 with TRBJ2-7; 10 bases are a match to TRBD1. Germline values: CDR1 DFQATT, CDR2 SNEGSKA (reference sequence). The CDR3 extends over 13 amino acids.

In its sample, this clonotype was seen many times. The rearrangement links TRBV6-2 or TRBV6-3 to TRBJ2-7; 7 nucleotides agree with TRBD1. Germline V gene sequence: CDR1 MNHEY, CDR2 SVGEGT. V dropped 10 bases and J dropped 3; count of bases not matched to a gene: 6. The CDR3 extends over 12 amino acids. CDR3 in amino acids: CAKPRTGYEQYF. CDR3 DNA sequence: TGTGCCAAGCCCCGGACAGGCTACGAGCAGTACTTC.

Many counts were recorded for this clonotype. The rearrangement joins TRBV20-1 to TRBJ2-7; weak D call: TRBD1 (6 bases). This CDR3 has 13 residues. Per germline, CDR1 DFQATT and CDR2 SNEGSKA (reference sequence). Trimming cost V 1 base and J 3 bases, with 10 bases left between them. Written as DNA, the CDR3 is TGCAGTGCTAGAGCGACAGGTGGCTACGAGCAGTACTTC. The encoded protein is CSARATGGYEQYF.

The rearrangement links TRBV19 to TRBJ2-7; D tentatively reads TRBD1 or TRBD2 (6 bases each). Per germline, CDR1 LNHDA and CDR2 SQIVND (reference sequence). The V end was cut by 3 bases, the J end by 5 bases, with 14 bases between. This CDR3 is 14 amino acids long. CDR3 residues: CASSIIGGHDEQYF. The CDR3 DNA reads as TGTGCCAGTAGTATCATCGGGGGCCACGACGAGCAGTACTTC.

The chain carries TRBV20-1 and TRBJ2-3, with D perhaps TRBD2 (6 bases). The germline V gene has CDR1 DFQATT and CDR2 SNEGSKA (reference sequence). V was clipped by 4 bases and J by 2 bases, with 16 bases between them. This CDR3 is built from 15 residues. The CDR3 protein is CSAKRRDSNTDTQYF. The CDR3 DNA sequence: TGCAGTGCTAAGCGCCGGGACTCAAACACAGATACGCAGTATTTT.

In this sample, this clonotype turned up a few times. A clone one base away is much larger, so this may be a read error. J is TRBJ2-7 and V is TRBV28, with 7 bases identical to TRBD1. This CDR3 has 14 residues. Germline CDR1 reads MDHEN; CDR2 reads SYDVKM. V shed 2 bases and J 3 bases; nucleotides not matched to a gene: 4. The DNA of the CDR3 is TGTGCCAGCAGTTTAAACAGGGGCCACTACGAGCAGTACTTC. Protein product: CASSLNRGHYEQYF.

A few counts support this clonotype. This chain joins TRBV6-1 and TRBJ1-5; 7 nucleotides agree with TRBD1. From germline, CDR1 is MNHNS and CDR2 SASEGT. V trimming: 6 bases; J trimming: 4 bases; junction bases outside the gene matches: 12. The CDR3 is made up of 16 amino acids. The CDR3 region is CASSPIRQGSNQPQHF. Here the CDR3 DNA reads TGTGCCAGCAGCCCCATCCGACAGGGTTCGAATCAGCCCCAGCATTTT.

The rearrangement links TRBV16 to TRBJ1-1, with TRBD1 identical over 9 bases. Trimming took 1 base from V and 5 from J; bases not matched to a gene: 11. This CDR3 contains 17 residues. Per the germline V gene, CDR1 is KGHSY and CDR2 is FQNENV. This CDR3 reads CASSQWSEQGAGTEAFF. CDR3 nucleotides: TGTGCCAGCAGCCAATGGTCAGAACAGGGGGCTGGTACTGAAGCTTTCTTT. Looking up the rest from reference TRBV16 and TRBJ1-1 gives the full variable domain: GEEVAQTPKHLVRGEGQKAKLYCAPIKGHSYVFWYQQVLKNEFKFLISFQNENVFDETGMPKERFSAKCLPNSPCSLEIQATKLEDSAVYFCASSQWSEQGAGTEAFFGQGTRLTVV.

This clonotype was seen only once. The rearrangement uses TRBV27 and TRBJ2-6; D is uncertain. The CDR3 length is 17 residues. Trimming left V 3 bases short and J 0 bases short, with 12 bases between. Per the germline V gene, CDR1 is MNHEY and CDR2 is SMNVEV (reference sequence). CDR3 in amino acids: CASSFLAVASGANVLTF. CDR3 bases: TGTGCCAGCAGTTTTTTGGCGGTAGCCTCTGGGGCCAACGTCCTGACTTTC.

The chain combines TRBV29-1 with TRBJ2-1, with D maybe TRBD1 (5 bases). This CDR3 contains 12 residues. Germline loops: CDR1 SQVTM, CDR2 ANQGSEA. Trimming removed 5 bases from V and 7 bases from J, with 12 bases in between. CDR3 residues: CSVNGASNEQFF. The CDR3, as DNA: TGCAGCGTTAATGGGGCTTCGAATGAGCAGTTCTTC.